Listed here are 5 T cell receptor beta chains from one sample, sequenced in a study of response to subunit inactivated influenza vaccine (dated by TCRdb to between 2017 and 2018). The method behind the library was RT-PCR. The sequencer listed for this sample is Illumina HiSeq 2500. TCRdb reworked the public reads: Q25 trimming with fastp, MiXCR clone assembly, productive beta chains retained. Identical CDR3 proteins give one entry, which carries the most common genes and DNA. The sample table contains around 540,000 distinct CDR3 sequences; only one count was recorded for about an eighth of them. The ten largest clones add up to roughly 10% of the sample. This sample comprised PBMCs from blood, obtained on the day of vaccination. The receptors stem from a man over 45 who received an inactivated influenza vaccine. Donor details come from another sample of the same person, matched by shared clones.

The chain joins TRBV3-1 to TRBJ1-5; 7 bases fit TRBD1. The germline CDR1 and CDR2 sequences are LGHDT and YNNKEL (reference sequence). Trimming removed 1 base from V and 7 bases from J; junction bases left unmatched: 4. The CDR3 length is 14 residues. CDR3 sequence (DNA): TGTGCCAGCAGCCAAGCCTCAGGGGGACAGCCCCAGCATTTT. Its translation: CASSQASGGQPQHF.

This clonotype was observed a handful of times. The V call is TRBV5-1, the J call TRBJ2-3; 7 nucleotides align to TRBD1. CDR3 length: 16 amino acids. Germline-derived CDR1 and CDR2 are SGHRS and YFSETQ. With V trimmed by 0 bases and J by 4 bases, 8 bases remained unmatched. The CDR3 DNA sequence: TGCGCCAGCAGCTTGGCGGGGTCAGGGGGACCAGATACGCAGTATTTT. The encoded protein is CASSLAGSGGPDTQYF.

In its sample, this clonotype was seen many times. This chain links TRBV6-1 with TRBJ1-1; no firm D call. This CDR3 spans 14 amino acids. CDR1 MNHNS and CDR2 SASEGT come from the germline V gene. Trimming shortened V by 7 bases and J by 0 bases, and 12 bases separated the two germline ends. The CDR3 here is CASTRRSLNTEAFF. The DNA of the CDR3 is TGTGCCAGCACTCGGAGATCATTGAACACTGAAGCTTTCTTT.

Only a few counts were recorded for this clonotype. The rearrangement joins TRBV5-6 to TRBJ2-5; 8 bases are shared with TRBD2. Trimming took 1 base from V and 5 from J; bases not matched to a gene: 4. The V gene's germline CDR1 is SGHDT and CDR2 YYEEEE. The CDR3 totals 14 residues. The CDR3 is CASSLTGGVETQYF. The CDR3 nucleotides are TGTGCCAGCAGCTTGACGGGGGGGGTTGAGACCCAGTACTTC.

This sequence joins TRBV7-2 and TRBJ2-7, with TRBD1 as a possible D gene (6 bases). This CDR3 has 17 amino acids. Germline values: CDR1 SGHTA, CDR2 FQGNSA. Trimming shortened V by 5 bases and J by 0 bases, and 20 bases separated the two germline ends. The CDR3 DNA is TGTGCCAGCAGCCCCGTCGGGACGGGACAAAGCTCCTACGAGCAGTACTTC. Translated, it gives CASSPVGTGQSSYEQYF.